The 11 T cell receptor beta chains given below trace back to one sample, sequenced in a study of tumor-infiltrating lymphocytes in oesophageal squamous cell carcinoma. MiXCR was run by TCRdb on the PCR reads, yielding one entry per CDR3 protein. The sample contains roughly 20,000 distinct CDR3 sequences, 35% to 40% of which appear only once. The sequenced material came from esophageal tumor tissue. The receptors originated from a male donor with esophageal squamous cell carcinoma.

This clonotype has a single count. This chain links TRBV12-3 or TRBV12-4 with TRBJ2-3; 9 nucleotides match TRBD2. This CDR3 is built from 23 residues. V dropped 5 bases and J dropped 1; count of bases not matched to a gene: 28. The CDR3 DNA is TGTGCCAGCAGTCATCCGGGACAGAATCTATATGGCGGGAGGGCCGGAGGCACAGATACGCAGTATTTT. This codes for CASSHPGQNLYGGRAGGTDTQYF.

The chain joins TRBV7-3 to TRBJ2-1; TRBD2 agrees at 10 bases. J was trimmed by 4 bases and V by 4 bases; bases with no gene match: 4. This CDR3 spans 15 amino acids. Germline lookup yields CDR1 SGHTA and CDR2 FQGTGA. This chain's CDR3 is CASSSYSGGYNEQFF. CDR3 nucleotides: TGTGCCAGCAGCTCGTATAGCGGGGGGTACAATGAGCAGTTCTTC.

The gene calls are TRBV7-8 and TRBJ2-5, with TRBD2 as a possible D gene (5 bases). Germline CDR1 and CDR2: SGHVS and FQNEAQ. The germline V and J ends were trimmed by 5 bases and 2 bases, with 15 bases remaining between them. The CDR3 contains 15 residues. CDR3 nucleotide sequence: TGTGCCAGCAGCCCCGACGGGCGACTACAAGAGACCCAGTACTTC. Translation: CASSPDGRLQETQYF.

The sample holds many counts of this clonotype. This rearrangement joins TRBV5-1 to TRBJ2-7, with 11 bases identical to TRBD2. The germline V gene has CDR1 SGHRS and CDR2 YFSETQ. V lost 0 bases to trimming and J lost 6 bases; unmatched junction nucleotides: 8. This CDR3 contains 16 residues. CDR3 nucleotide sequence: TGCGCCAGCAGCTTGGTTGGTAGCGGGAGGGCTCGCGAGCAGTACTTC. This translates into CASSLVGSGRAREQYF.

This clonotype has a handful of counts. This sequence joins TRBV6-1 and TRBJ2-7; 8 nucleotides agree with TRBD2. The DNA end favors TRBJ2-1, so the J call may be wrong. The CDR3 sequence is 14 residues long. Germline-derived CDR1 and CDR2 are MNHNS and SASEGT. The CDR3 here is CAGGGLAGVNEQFF. CDR3 in DNA: TGTGCCGGGGGAGGTCTAGCGGGTGTCAATGAGCAGTTCTTC.

This clonotype was detected many times. The chain has TRBV28 and TRBJ1-2; 8 nucleotides match TRBD1. Looked up from germline, CDR1 is MDHEN and CDR2 is SYDVKM. Unmatched junction bases numbered 3, after V lost 3 bases and J lost 3 bases. This CDR3 is built from 14 residues. CDR3 loop: CASSLIRGHYGYTF. CDR3 DNA: TGTGCCAGCAGTTTGATCAGGGGGCACTATGGCTACACCTTC.

The chain employs TRBV7-2 and TRBJ2-4, with 9 bases aligning to TRBD1. The DNA end lines up better with TRBJ2-5; the J call may be wrong. CDR1 SGHTA and CDR2 FQGNSA come from the germline V gene. The length of the CDR3 is 15 residues. CDR3 DNA: TGTGCCAGCAGCTTAGGGGGACAGGGCCAAGAGACCCAGTACTTC. Protein sequence: CASSLGGQGQETQYF.

This chain links TRBV7-6 with TRBJ2-1; TRBD1 might be the D (6 bases). Trimming took 1 base from V and 2 from J, leaving 12 bases between them. Germline V gives CDR1 SGHVS, CDR2 FNYEAQ. The CDR3 contains 16 residues. The CDR3 loop is CASSLETGGPYNEQFF. The CDR3 coding sequence is TGTGCCAGCAGCTTAGAGACAGGAGGTCCCTACAATGAGCAGTTCTTC. Looking up the rest from reference TRBV7-6 and TRBJ2-1 gives the full variable domain: GAGVSQSPRYKVTKRGQDVALRCDPISGHVSLYWYRQALGQGPEFLTYFNYEAQQDKSGLPNDRFSAERPEGSISTLTIQRTEQRDSAMYRCASSLETGGPYNEQFFGPGTRLTVL.

The rearrangement links TRBV28 to TRBJ2-5, with 8 bases aligning to TRBD2. Germline V gives CDR1 MDHEN, CDR2 SYDVKM. V trimming: 7 bases; J trimming: 5 bases; junction bases outside the gene matches: 3. The CDR3 is made up of 12 amino acids. CDR3 bases: TGTGCCAGCACCGGCGGGAGGGAGACCCAGTACTTC. Protein: CASTGGRETQYF.

Note on this clonotype: As the CDR3 is not closed by the conserved phenylalanine or tryptophan, this likely results from a read error. No DNA is shown, since the ends of the CDR3 on it are uncertain; the CDR3 is the one TCRdb lists. The rearrangement joins TRBV5-1 to TRBJ2-5; the table's D call of TRBD1 was not tested on the DNA. Per germline, CDR1 SGHRS and CDR2 YFSETQ. The CDR3 spans 16 amino acids, including both terminal residues. CDR3 protein: CASSLVGTGSPTSSTS.

This clonotype was picked up many times. The chain has TRBV6-1 and TRBJ2-7, with a possible D match to TRBD2 (7 bases). In germline, CDR1 is MNHNS, CDR2 SASEGT. CDR3 size: 14 residues. V was cut by 5 bases and J by 0 bases, with 11 bases left in between. This CDR3 reads CASSRGGDSYEQYF. CDR3 sequence (DNA): TGTGCCAGCAGTAGAGGGGGGGACTCCTACGAGCAGTACTTC.